This TCR beta chain was sequenced in a study of cytomegalovirus exposure and HLA in healthy donors. The germline gives CDR1 LNHDA, CDR2 SQIVND (reference sequence). The V and J ends lost 6 bases and 0 bases, in that order; junction bases with no gene match: 5. The CDR3 is 15 residues long. The PCR was carried out with 60 Vbeta primers and 13 Jbeta primers. Produced via immunoSEQ multiplex PCR; TCRdb's table is partial and in-frame only. The table records some 200,000 clones, 82% of them present only once. This chain links TRBV19 with TRBJ2-7, with TRBD2 matching 10 bases. This TCR came from a boy aged 2 to 10 in good health and CMV-seronegative. What was sequenced was PBMCs. The CDR3 here is CASRSLAGSSYEQYF. Written as DNA, the CDR3 is TGTGCCAGTAGATCACTAGCGGGGAGCTCCTACGAGCAGTACTTC.